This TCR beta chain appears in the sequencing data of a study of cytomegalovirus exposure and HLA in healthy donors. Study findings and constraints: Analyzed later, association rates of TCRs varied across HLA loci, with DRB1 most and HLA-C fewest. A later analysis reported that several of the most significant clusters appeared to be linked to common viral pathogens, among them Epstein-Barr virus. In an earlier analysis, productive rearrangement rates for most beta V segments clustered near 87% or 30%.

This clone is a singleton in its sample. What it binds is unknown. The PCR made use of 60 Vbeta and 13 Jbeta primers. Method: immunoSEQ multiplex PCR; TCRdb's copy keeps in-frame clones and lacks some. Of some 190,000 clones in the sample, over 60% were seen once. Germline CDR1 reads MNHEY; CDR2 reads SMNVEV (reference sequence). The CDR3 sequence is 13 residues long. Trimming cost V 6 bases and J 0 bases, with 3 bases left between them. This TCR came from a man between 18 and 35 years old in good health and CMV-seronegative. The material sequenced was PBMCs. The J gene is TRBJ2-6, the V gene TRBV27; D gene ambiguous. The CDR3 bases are TGTGCCAGCAGCTCCTCTGGGGCCAACGTCCTGACTTTC. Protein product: CASSSSGANVLTF.